This T cell receptor (beta chain) was profiled in a study of cytomegalovirus exposure and HLA in healthy donors. Findings of the study overall: Associated with cytomegalovirus, according to the listing, were 150 to 200 TCR beta chains. In vitro, three CMV-associated chains proved specific for CMV antigens. The tendency of first-cohort TCR clusters to co-occur in the 95 to 150 validation repertoires was the finding of a later analysis.

Germline V gene data show CDR1 as MNHNY and CDR2 as SVGAGI (reference sequence). The CDR3 is 15 amino acids. V dropped 5 bases and J dropped 9 bases, with 23 bases sitting between them. Only in-frame clones appear in the TCRdb table, and some are missing; sequencing was by immunoSEQ multiplex PCR. The table has 200,000 to 250,000 clones, 80% to 95% seen once. Worth noting for this clone: Its antigen is currently unknown.

Input material: PBMCs. The chain combines TRBV6-6 with TRBJ2-7; a weak D match, TRBD2 (6 bases). This clonotype originated in a woman younger than 30 in good health and CMV-seronegative. The CDR3 loop reads CASSTTSGLFARQYF. CDR3 coding DNA: TGTGCCAGCAGTACCACCTCGGGACTTTTCGCTCGGCAGTACTTC.